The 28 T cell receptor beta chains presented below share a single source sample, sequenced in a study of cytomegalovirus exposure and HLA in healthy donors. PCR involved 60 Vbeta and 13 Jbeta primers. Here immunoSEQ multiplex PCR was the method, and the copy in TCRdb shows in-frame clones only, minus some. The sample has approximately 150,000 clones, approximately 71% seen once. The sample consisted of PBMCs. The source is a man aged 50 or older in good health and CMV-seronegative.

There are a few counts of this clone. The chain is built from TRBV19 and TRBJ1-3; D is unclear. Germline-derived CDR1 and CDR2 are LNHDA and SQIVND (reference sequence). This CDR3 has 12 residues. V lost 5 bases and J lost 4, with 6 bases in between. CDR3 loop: CASSFRGNTIYF. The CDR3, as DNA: TGTGCCAGTAGTTTCAGGGGAAACACCATATATTTT.

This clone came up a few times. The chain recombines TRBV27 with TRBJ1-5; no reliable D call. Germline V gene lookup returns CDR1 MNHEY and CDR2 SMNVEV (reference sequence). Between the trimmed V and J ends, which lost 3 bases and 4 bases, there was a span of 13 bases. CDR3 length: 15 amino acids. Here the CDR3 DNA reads TGTGCCAGCAGTTTGACGGGGAAGAGGAATCAGCCCCAGCATTTT. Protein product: CASSLTGKRNQPQHF.

DNA for the CDR3: TGTGCCAGCAGCCGGAAGGTGACAGGCACTGAAGCTTTCTTT. Protein sequence: CASSRKVTGTEAFF. The chain couples TRBV14 to TRBJ1-1, with D possibly being TRBD1 (6 bases). The germline gives CDR1 SGHDN, CDR2 FVKESK. Between the trimmed V and J ends, which lost 4 bases and 4 bases, there was a span of 13 bases. This CDR3 is 14 amino acids long.

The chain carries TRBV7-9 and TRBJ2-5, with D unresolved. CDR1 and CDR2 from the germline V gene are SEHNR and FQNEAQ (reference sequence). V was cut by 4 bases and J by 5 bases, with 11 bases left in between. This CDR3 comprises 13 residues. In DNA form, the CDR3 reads TGTGCCAGCAGCTCCATAGATTTGGAGACCCAGTACTTC. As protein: CASSSIDLETQYF.

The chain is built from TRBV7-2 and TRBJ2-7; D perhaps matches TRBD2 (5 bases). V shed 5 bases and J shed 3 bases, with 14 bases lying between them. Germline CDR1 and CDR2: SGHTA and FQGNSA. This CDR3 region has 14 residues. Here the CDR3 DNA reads TGTGCCAGCAGCCCGAACGCGGGCGACTACGAGCAGTACTTC. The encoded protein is CASSPNAGDYEQYF. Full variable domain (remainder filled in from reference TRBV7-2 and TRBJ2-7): GAGVSQSPSNKVTEKGKDVELRCDPISGHTALYWYRQSLGQGLEFLIYFQGNSAPDKSGLPSDRFSAERTGGSVSTLTIQRTQQEDSAVYLCASSPNAGDYEQYFGPGTRLTVT.

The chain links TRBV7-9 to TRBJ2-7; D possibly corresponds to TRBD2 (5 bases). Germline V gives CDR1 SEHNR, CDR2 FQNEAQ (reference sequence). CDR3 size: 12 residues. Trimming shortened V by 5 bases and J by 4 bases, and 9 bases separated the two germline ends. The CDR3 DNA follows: TGTGCCAGCAGCCTTGGGAGTTACGAGCAGTACTTC. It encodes CASSLGSYEQYF.

CDR3 sequence: CASSSPTSVGNSPLHF. CDR3 nucleotide sequence: TGTGCCAGCAGTTCCCCAACATCAGTCGGGAATTCACCCCTCCACTTT. The genes are TRBV6-5 and TRBJ1-6, with no clear D. The V gene's germline CDR1 is MNHEY and CDR2 SVGAGI. The V end lost 4 bases, the J end lost 7 bases, and 17 bases lay between the germline ends. CDR3 length: 16 amino acids.

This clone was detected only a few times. The CDR3 is CASSLGERGTTDTQYF. The CDR3 DNA reads as TGTGCCAGCAGCTTAGGGGAGCGGGGGACCACAGATACGCAGTATTTT. This rearrangement joins TRBV11-3 to TRBJ2-3; 8 nucleotides line up with TRBD2. Germline-derived CDR1 and CDR2 are SGHNT and YENEEA. Trimming took 1 base from V and 2 from J; bases not matched to a gene: 5. The CDR3 is made up of 16 amino acids.

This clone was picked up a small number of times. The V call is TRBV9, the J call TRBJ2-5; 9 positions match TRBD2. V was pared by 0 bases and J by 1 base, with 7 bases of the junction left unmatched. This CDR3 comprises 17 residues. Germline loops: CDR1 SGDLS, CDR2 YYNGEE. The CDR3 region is CASSVGGSGGPQETQYF. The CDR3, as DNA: TGTGCCAGCAGCGTAGGGGGCAGCGGGGGGCCCCAAGAGACCCAGTACTTC.

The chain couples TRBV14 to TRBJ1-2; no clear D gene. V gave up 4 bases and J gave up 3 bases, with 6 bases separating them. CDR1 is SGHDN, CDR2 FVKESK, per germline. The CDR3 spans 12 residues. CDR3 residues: CASSLTDYGYTF. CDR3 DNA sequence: TGTGCCAGCAGCCTCACAGACTATGGCTACACCTTC.

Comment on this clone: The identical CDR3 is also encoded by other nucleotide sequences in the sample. The CDR3 sequence is CASSFQPSPTQYF. In nucleotides, the CDR3 is TGTGCCAGCAGCTTCCAACCTAGCCCCACGCAGTATTTT. The V call is TRBV13, the J call TRBJ2-3; tentatively, D is TRBD2 (5 bases). The CDR3 spans 13 residues. Germline CDR1 is PRHDT and CDR2 is FYEKMQ (reference sequence). Trimming removed 3 bases from V and 9 bases from J, with 13 bases in between.

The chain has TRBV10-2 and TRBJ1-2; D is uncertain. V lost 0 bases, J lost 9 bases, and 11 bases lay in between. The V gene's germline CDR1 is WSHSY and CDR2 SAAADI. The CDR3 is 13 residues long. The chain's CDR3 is CASSESAAARYTF. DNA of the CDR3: TGCGCCAGCAGTGAGTCTGCGGCAGCACGCTACACCTTC.

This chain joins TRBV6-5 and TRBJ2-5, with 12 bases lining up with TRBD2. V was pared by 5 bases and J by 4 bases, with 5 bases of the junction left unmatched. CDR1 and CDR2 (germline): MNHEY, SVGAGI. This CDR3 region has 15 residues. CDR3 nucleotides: TGTGCCAGCAGTCCGACGACTAGCGGGGGAGAGACCCAGTACTTC. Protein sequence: CASSPTTSGGETQYF.

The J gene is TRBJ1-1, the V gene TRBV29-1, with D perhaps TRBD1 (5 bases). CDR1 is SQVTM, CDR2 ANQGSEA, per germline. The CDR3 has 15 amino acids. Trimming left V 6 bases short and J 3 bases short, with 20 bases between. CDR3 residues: CSVAQVLGKDTEAFF. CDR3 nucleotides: TGCAGCGTGGCACAGGTCTTAGGAAAGGACACTGAAGCTTTCTTT.

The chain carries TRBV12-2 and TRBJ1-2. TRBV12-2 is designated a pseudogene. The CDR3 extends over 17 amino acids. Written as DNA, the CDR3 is TGTGCAAGTCGCTCCCGGGGAGGGGCCGGCCTTAACTATGGCTACACCTTC. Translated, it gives CASRSRGGAGLNYGYTF.

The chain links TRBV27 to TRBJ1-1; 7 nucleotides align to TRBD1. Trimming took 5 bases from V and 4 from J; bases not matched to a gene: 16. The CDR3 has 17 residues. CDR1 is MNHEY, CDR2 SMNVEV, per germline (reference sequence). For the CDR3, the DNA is TGTGCCAGCAGTGCCTCAAAGACAGGGTGGCGGGGCACTGAAGCTTTCTTT. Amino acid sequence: CASSASKTGWRGTEAFF.

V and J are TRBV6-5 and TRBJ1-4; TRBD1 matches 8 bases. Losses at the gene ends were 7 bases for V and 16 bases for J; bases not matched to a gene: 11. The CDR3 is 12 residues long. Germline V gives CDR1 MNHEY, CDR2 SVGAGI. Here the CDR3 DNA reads TGTGCCAGCACCTCTCAGACAGGGGAACCGTTTTTT. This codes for CASTSQTGEPFF.

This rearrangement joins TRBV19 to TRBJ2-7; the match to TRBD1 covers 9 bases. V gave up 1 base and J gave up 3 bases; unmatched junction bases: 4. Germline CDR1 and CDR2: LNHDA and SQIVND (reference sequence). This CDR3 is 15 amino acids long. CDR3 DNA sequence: TGTGCCAGTAGTATAGCAGAGACAGGGGGCTACGAGCAGTACTTC. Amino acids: CASSIAETGGYEQYF.

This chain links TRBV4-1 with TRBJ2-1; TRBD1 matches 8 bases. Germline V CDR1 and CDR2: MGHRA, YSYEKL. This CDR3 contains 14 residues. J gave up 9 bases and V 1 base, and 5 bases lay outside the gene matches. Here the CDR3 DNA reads TGCGCCAGCAGCCAAGGAGGGGACAGGAGTGAGCAGTTCTTC. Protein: CASSQGGDRSEQFF.

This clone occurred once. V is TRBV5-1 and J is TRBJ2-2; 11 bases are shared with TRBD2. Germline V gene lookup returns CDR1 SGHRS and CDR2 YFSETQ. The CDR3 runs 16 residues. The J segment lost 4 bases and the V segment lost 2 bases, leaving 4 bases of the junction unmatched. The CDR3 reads CASSLLAGESTGELFF. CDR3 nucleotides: TGCGCCAGCAGCTTACTAGCGGGGGAGAGCACCGGGGAGCTGTTTTTT.

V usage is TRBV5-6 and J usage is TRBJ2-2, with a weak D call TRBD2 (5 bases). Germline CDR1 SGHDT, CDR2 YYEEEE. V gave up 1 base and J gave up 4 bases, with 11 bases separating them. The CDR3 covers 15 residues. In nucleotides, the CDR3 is TGTGCCAGCAGCTTGCCCGGGGTAAGCACCGGGGAGCTGTTTTTT. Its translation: CASSLPGVSTGELFF.

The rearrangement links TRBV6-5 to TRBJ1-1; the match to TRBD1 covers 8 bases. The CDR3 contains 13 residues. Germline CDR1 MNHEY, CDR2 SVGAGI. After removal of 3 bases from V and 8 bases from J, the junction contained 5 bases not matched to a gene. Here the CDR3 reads CASSYVRDREAFF. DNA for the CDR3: TGTGCCAGCAGTTATGTTCGGGACAGGGAAGCTTTCTTT.

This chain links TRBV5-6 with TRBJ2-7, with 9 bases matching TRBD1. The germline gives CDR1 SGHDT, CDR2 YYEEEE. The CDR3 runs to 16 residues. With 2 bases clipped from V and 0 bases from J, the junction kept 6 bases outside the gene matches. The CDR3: CASSFGQGTPSYEQYF. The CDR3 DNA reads TGTGCCAGCAGCTTCGGACAGGGGACCCCCTCCTACGAGCAGTACTTC.

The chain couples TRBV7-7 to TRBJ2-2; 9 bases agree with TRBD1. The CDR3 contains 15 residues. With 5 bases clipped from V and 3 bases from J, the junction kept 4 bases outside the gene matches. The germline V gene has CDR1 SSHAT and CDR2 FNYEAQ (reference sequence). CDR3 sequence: CASSLQGAYTGELFF. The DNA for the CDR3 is TGTGCCAGCAGCCTACAGGGGGCCTACACCGGGGAGCTGTTTTTT.

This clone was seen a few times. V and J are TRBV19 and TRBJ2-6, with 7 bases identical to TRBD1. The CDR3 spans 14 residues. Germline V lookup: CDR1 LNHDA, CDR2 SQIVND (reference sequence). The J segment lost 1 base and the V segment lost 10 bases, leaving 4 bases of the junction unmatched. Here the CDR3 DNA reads TGTGCCACTCACAGGGGATCTGGGGCCAACGTCCTGACTTTC. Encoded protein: CATHRGSGANVLTF. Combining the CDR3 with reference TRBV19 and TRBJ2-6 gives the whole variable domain DGGITQSPKYLFRKEGQNVTLSCEQNLNHDAMYWYRQDPGQGLRLIYYSQIVNDFQKGDIAEGYSVSREKKESFPLTVTSAQKNPTAFYLCATHRGSGANVLTFGAGSRLTVL.

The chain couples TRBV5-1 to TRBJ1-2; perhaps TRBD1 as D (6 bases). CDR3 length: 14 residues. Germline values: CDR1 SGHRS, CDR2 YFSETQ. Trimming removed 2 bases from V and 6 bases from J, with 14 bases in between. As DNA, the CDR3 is TGCGCCAGCAGCTTAGGGAGGGGGGGGGATGGCTACACCTTC. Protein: CASSLGRGGDGYTF.

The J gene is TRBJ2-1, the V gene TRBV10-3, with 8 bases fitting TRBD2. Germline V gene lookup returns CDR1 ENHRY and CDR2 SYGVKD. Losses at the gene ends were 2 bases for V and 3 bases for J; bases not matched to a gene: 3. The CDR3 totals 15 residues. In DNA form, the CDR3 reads TGTGCCATCAGTGAGGCTAGCGGGTTCTACAATGAGCAGTTCTTC. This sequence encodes CAISEASGFYNEQFF.

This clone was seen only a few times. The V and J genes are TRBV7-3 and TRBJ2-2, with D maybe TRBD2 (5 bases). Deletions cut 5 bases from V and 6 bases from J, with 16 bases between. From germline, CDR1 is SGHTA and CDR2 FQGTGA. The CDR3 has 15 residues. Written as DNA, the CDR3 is TGTGCCAGCAGCCGTGGGCGGGCCCCCCCCGGGGAGCTGTTTTTT. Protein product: CASSRGRAPPGELFF.